The clone carrying this T cell receptor (beta chain) has a handful of counts. What it recognizes is unknown. The sample originates from a study of T cells in Graves' hyperthyroidism and ophthalmopathy. Overall study context: Peripheral blood draws took place at initial diagnosis, ahead of any treatment.

Study-level findings and limits: The blood repertoire included most of the expanded thyroid clonotypes above 0.001. Separating ophthalmopathy from stable hyperthyroidism was achieved by a 13 V-J model.

Amplification of TCR beta CDR3 regions used RNA as the template. With the HTBI primer set, the TCR CDR3 went through a first round of RT-PCR. TCRdb analysed the multiplex PCR reads with MiXCR anew, one entry per CDR3 protein. The profile shows under 600,000 distinct CDR3 sequences, more than 15% of them singletons. V was clipped by 0 bases and J by 7 bases; unmatched bases: 11. The CDR3 spans 16 residues. The germline gives CDR1 LNHDA, CDR2 SQIVND (reference sequence). The V and J genes are TRBV19 and TRBJ2-7, with 8 bases identical to TRBD2. What was sequenced was blood. This receptor was obtained from a woman in her 40s with Graves' ophthalmopathy. CDR3 in DNA: TGTGCCAGTAGTATAGATCCGGCGGGAGGCTGGTTGGAGCAGTACTTC. Protein product: CASSIDPAGGWLEQYF.